This T cell receptor beta chain was found in a study of T cell responses to AZD1222 COVID-19 vaccine. This clone was counted a single time. Its antigen is unidentified. Generated by immunoSEQ multiplex PCR, the TCRdb table keeps only in-frame clones and is missing some. The sample lists approximately 150,000 clones, around nine tenths seen once, with under 5.5% in the top ten. Study-wide results and limits: Elevations in Spike-specific TCR breadth and depth followed administration of two AZD1222 doses. Repertoires were sampled only after the peak T cell response. Donors were mostly white British, more females; clonal diversity possibly underestimated.

This material consisted of peripheral blood, taken on day 0 of AZD1222 vaccination. The TCR sequence derives from an adult in good health.

CDR3 region: CASSFSFRQGGGEQYF. CDR3 nucleotide sequence: TGTGCCAGCAGCTTTTCCTTCCGACAGGGCGGAGGTGAGCAGTACTTC. V usage is TRBV7-2 and J usage is TRBJ2-7; 7 positions match TRBD1. V shed 3 bases and J 7 bases; nucleotides not matched to a gene: 15. The CDR3 spans 16 residues. Germline V gives CDR1 SGHTA, CDR2 FQGNSA.